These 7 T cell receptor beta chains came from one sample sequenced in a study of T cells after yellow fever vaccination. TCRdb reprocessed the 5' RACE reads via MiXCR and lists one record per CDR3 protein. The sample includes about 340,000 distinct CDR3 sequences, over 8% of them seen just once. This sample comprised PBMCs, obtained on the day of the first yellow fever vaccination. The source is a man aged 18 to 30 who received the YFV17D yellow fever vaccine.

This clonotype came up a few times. CDR3 sequence reads: CSVEDDSGVYGYTF. As DNA, the CDR3 is TGCAGCGTTGAAGATGATTCAGGGGTCTATGGCTACACCTTC. The chain links TRBV29-1 to TRBJ1-2; maybe TRBD1 (6 bases). This CDR3 spans 14 amino acids. CDR1 is SQVTM, CDR2 ANQGSEA, per germline. Trimming cost V 0 bases and J 4 bases, with 12 bases left between them. The entire variable domain, with the rest obtained from reference TRBV29-1 and TRBJ1-2, is as follows: SAVISQKPSRDICQRGTSLTIQCQVDSQVTMMFWYRQQPGQSLTLIATANQGSEATYESGFVIDKFPISRPNLTFSTLTVSNMSPEDSSIYLCSVEDDSGVYGYTFGSGTRLTVV.

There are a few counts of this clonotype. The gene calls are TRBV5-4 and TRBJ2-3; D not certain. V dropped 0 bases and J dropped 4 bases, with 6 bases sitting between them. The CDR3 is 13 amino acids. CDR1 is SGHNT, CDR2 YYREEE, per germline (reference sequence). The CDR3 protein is CASSLGVADTQYF. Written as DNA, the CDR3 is TGTGCCAGCAGCTTGGGGGTCGCAGATACGCAGTATTTT.

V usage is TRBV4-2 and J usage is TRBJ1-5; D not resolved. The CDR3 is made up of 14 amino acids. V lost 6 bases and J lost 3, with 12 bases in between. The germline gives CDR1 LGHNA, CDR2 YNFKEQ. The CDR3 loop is CASSEGSPNQPQHF. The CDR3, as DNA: TGTGCCAGCAGTGAAGGAAGCCCCAATCAGCCCCAGCATTTT.

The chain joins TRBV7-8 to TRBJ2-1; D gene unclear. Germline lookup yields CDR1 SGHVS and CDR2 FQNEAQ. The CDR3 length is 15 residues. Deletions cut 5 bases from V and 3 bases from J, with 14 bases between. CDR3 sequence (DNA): TGTGCCAGCAGCACGGACCGGGTCCTCTACAATGAGCAGTTCTTC. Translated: CASSTDRVLYNEQFF.

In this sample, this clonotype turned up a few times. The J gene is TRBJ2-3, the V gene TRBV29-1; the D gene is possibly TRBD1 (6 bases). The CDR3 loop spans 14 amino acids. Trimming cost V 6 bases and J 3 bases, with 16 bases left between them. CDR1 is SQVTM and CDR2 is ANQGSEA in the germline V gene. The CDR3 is CSVGQNRVTDTQYF. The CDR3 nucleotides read TGCAGCGTGGGGCAAAACAGGGTGACAGATACGCAGTATTTT.

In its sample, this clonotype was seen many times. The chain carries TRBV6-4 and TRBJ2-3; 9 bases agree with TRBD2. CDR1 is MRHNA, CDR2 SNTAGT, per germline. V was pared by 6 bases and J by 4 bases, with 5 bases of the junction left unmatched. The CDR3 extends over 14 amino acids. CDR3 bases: TGTGCCAGCAGCGCTAGCGGGGAGTCAGATACGCAGTATTTT. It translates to CASSASGESDTQYF.

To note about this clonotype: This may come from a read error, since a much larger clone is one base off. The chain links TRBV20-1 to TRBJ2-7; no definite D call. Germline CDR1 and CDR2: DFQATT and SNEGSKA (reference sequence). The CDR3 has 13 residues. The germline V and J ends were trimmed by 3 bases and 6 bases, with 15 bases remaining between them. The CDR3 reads CSASFPLACEQYF. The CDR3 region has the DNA TGCAGTGCTAGTTTCCCGCTGGCCTGCGAGCAGTACTTC.